This record concerns one T cell receptor (beta chain) sequence. The antigen is not known. At one of its ends the junction is not consistent with the germline gene, which may arise from a read error. The sample is drawn from a study of T cell repertoires in cytomegalovirus infection. For the study at large: TCR beta signatures that were public indicated CMV infection and matching HLA type. Study-level results: Summed frequency of public TCR beta families distinguished CMV carriers with the relevant HLA. CMV-specific TCR beta clonotypes restricted by HLA-C were the ones dominating the ex vivo response.

The length of the CDR3 is 15 residues. Germline V gene lookup returns CDR1 SGHTA and CDR2 FQGNSA. Each CDR3 protein gets one entry after TCRdb re-called the reads with MiXCR. The repertoire holds hundreds of thousands of distinct CDR3 sequences, about 24% seen once, with approximately 8% in the top ten. V usage is TRBV7-2 and J usage is TRBJ2-4; the D gene is possibly TRBD2 (5 bases). Sequences were obtained from CD8+ T cells from PBMCs. The clonotype comes from a human donor in good health (CMV status not recorded). Some clones in this sample may be carry-over from other donors' samples. DNA of the CDR3: TGTGACAGCAGCTCTCGGGGTCTAGCCAAAAACATTCAGTACTTC. This translates into CDSSSRGLAKNIQYF.